This TCR beta chain comes out of a study of Ad26.COV2.S vaccination and SARS-CoV-2 variants. Turning to the study itself: As a participant in COV1001, the donor was in the Ad26.COV2.S trial arm. Ad26.COV2.S shots went into the muscle once or twice, 56 days apart. Overall study results and limits: Vaccinees showed greater spike-specific TCR breadth than placebo recipients.

Germline V gives CDR1 SQVTM, CDR2 ANQGSEA. CDR3 length: 15 residues. Between the trimmed V and J ends, which lost 2 bases and 0 bases, there was a span of 14 bases. Treatment defined: around 19 received Ad26.COV2.S at low or high dose, single or two shots; roughly five received placebo; per-sample allocation not given. Repertoires come from day 63 after the first vaccine or placebo injection. The vaccine delivered Wuhan-strain SARS-CoV-2 spike through an Ad26 vector. Worth noting for this clone: Its antigen remains unidentified.

The protocol was immunoSEQ multiplex PCR, while the TCRdb copy is restricted to in-frame clones and leaves out a portion. The data hold around 450,000 clones, with more than 80% observed a single time. The chain carries TRBV29-1 and TRBJ2-7; D possibly uses TRBD1 or TRBD2 (5 bases each). This receptor was identified in a person between 18 and 65 years old who received the Ad26.COV2.S COVID-19 vaccine or a placebo. Here the sequenced sample was peripheral blood, taken in a trial of Ad26.COV2.S vaccine versus placebo. For the CDR3, the DNA is TGCAGCGTTGAACCTACCGGGACGGGCTCCTACGAGCAGTACTTC. Its protein is CSVEPTGTGSYEQYF.